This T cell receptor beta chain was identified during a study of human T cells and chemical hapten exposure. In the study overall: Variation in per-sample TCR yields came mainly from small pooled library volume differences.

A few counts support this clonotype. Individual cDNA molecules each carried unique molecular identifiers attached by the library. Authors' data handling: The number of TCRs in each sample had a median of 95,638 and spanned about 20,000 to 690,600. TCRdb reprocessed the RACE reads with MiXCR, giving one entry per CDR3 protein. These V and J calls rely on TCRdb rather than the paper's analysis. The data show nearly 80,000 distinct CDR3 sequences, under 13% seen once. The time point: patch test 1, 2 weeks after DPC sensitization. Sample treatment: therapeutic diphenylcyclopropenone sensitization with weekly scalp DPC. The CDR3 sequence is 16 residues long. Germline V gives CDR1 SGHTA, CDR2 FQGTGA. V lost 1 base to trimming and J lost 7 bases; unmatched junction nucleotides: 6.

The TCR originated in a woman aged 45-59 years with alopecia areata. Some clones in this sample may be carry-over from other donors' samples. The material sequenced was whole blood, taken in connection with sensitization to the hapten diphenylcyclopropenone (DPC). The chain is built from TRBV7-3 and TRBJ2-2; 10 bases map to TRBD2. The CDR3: CASSLSLAGVDGELFF. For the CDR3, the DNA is TGTGCCAGCAGCTTAAGCCTAGCGGGAGTAGACGGGGAGCTGTTTTTT. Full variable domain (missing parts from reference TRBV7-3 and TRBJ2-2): GAGVSQTPSNKVTEKGKYVELRCDPISGHTALYWYRQSLGQGPEFLIYFQGTGAADDSGLPNDRFFAVRPEGSVSTLKIQRTERGDSAVYLCASSLSLAGVDGELFFGEGSRLTVL.